A selection of T cell receptor beta chains follows, all from one sample in a study of response to subunit inactivated influenza vaccine. Each CDR3 protein is one row after TCRdb ran MiXCR on the RT-PCR reads. The sample includes 250,000 to 350,000 distinct CDR3 sequences, 22% of them seen just once. Specimen: PBMCs from blood, collected less than 22 months after vaccination. The receptor set was obtained from a man in his fifties or sixties who received an inactivated influenza vaccine. Each CDR3 is given with its conserved first and last residue. A D gene is named only where the DNA matches it firmly. Size values are once, few and many counts, or a class for expanded clones, and some rows have none.

.	TRBV20-1	.	TRBJ2-7	TGCAGTGCTAGAATGCCGACTACCTACGAGCAGTACTTC	CSARMPTTYEQYF
once	TRBV2	.	TRBJ2-7	TGTGCCAGCACCGGACTGAACTCCTACGAGCAGTACTTC	CASTGLNSYEQYF
.	TRBV12-5	.	TRBJ2-5	TGTGCTAGTGGTTTGTCCATCCAAGAGACCCAGTACTTC	CASGLSIQETQYF
.	TRBV28	.	TRBJ1-5	TGTGCCAGCGCCAGGGGCAATCAGCCCCAGCATTTT	CASARGNQPQHF
few	TRBV6-2/TRBV6-3	.	TRBJ2-1	TGTGCCAGCAGTTACATCGCAGGGTCCAATGAGCAGTTCTTC	CASSYIAGSNEQFF
many	TRBV20-1	.	TRBJ1-3	TGCAGTGCTAGTCTGGGGGCCGGAAACACCATATATTTT	CSASLGAGNTIYF
few	TRBV29-1	TRBD2	TRBJ2-3	TGCAGCTCCCGAGCGGGAGGAGCTAGCACAGATACGCAGTATTTT	CSSRAGGASTDTQYF
.	TRBV20-1	.	TRBJ1-1	TGCAGTGCTAGTTCGTGGGGTTGGACTGAAGCTTTCTTT	CSASSWGWTEAFF
.	TRBV3-1	.	TRBJ1-1	TGTGCCAGCAGCCAGACGGTAGGAAGTCCTGAAGCTTTCTTT	CASSQTVGSPEAFF
many	TRBV6-2/TRBV6-3	.	TRBJ1-6	TGTGCCAGCAGTTGGGACAATTCACCCCTCCACTTT	CASSWDNSPLHF
.	TRBV7-3	TRBD2	TRBJ2-5	TGTGCCAGCAGCCGGACTAGCGGGGGCCAAGAGACCCAGTACTTC	CASSRTSGGQETQYF
.	TRBV2	.	TRBJ2-6	TGTGCCAGCAGGGCAGGCAGCTCTGGGGCCAACGTCCTGACTTTC	CASRAGSSGANVLTF
.	TRBV4-2	.	TRBJ1-2	TGTGCCAGCAGCCAAGATCTGAGAGGGGGCTACACCTTC	CASSQDLRGGYTF
few	TRBV5-1	.	TRBJ2-1	TGCGCCAGCAGCCCGGGTGGACAGCCGTACAATGAGCAGTTCTTC	CASSPGGQPYNEQFF
few	TRBV4-3	TRBD2	TRBJ2-1	TGCGCCAGCAGCAAACTAGCGGGAGGCCCCTACAATGAGCAGTTCTTC	CASSKLAGGPYNEQFF
.	TRBV7-9	.	TRBJ1-1	TGTGCCAGCAGCTTAGATGCACGGGGAGAGGCTTTCTTT	CASSLDARGEAFF
.	TRBV4-3	.	TRBJ1-2	TGCGCCAGCAGGCACGACTCCTCCTATGGCTACACCTTC	CASRHDSSYGYTF
.	TRBV7-2	TRBD1	TRBJ2-7	TGTGCCAGCAGCTTTTATTCGGGGACAGGCTCCTACGAGCAGTACTTC	CASSFYSGTGSYEQYF
few	TRBV6-2/TRBV6-3	.	TRBJ2-5	TGTGCCAGCAGACCCCTGGGACGGACAGAGACCCAGTACTTC	CASRPLGRTETQYF
few	TRBV2	.	TRBJ1-2	TGTGCCAGCAGTGAAAGGGCAGAAGCTGGAGGCTACACCTTC	CASSERAEAGGYTF
.	TRBV3-1	TRBD1	TRBJ1-1	TGTGCCAGCAGCTTTCGGACAGGAGGGGGAGAAGCTTTCTTT	CASSFRTGGGEAFF
.	TRBV19	.	TRBJ2-4	TGTGCCAGTAGTATGCTGGGGGGGCGCGGAGCCAAAAACATTCAGTACTTC	CASSMLGGRGAKNIQYF
few	TRBV18	.	TRBJ1-4	TGTGCCAGCTCACCTGTAACTCCGGGATCGGGTGAAAAACTGTTTTTT	CASSPVTPGSGEKLFF
.	TRBV3-1	.	TRBJ1-6	TGTGCCAGCAGCCAGTCCCCCGGACAGACTTCACCCCTCCACTTT	CASSQSPGQTSPLHF
few	TRBV4-1	.	TRBJ1-2	TGCGCCAGCAGCCAACTAGGGGGACCGCTCCCTAACTATGGCTACACCTTC	CASSQLGGPLPNYGYTF
.	TRBV5-1	.	TRBJ2-2	TGCGCCAGCCGAACAGGGGAGGCCGGGGAGCTGTTTTTT	CASRTGEAGELFF
.	TRBV5-1	TRBD2	TRBJ2-1	TGCGCCAGCAGCTTCTCCGGGACTAGCGGCAATGAGCAGTTCTTC	CASSFSGTSGNEQFF
.	TRBV20-1	TRBD2	TRBJ2-1	TGCAGTGCCGAGCCCCTAGCGGGAGGTCTCTATGAGCAGTTCTTC	CSAEPLAGGLYEQFF
.	TRBV11-2	TRBD2	TRBJ2-5	TGTGCCAGCAGCTTAGCCCAAGGACTAGCCCGCCGGGAGACCCAGTACTTC	CASSLAQGLARRETQYF
few	TRBV11-2	.	TRBJ1-2	TGTGCCAGCAGCTTAGATGTGCTCTGGGCACCAAATAACTATGGCTACACCTTC	CASSLDVLWAPNNYGYTF
.	TRBV5-4	.	TRBJ2-5	TGTGCCAGCAGCTTGGCTGTGGCAGGAGGCGAGACCCAGTACTTC	CASSLAVAGGETQYF
.	TRBV2	.	TRBJ1-2	TGTGCCAGCAGTGAAACCAGGGAGCATGGCTACACCTTC	CASSETREHGYTF
.	TRBV5-1	TRBD1	TRBJ1-1	TGCGCCAGCAGCCCCCGGACAGGAAAAACTGAAGCTTTCTTT	CASSPRTGKTEAFF
few	TRBV20-1	.	TRBJ1-1	TGCAGTGCTCTACCCCTGAGCGGAACACTGAGGGGGAACACTGAAGCTTTCTTT	CSALPLSGTLRGNTEAFF
few	TRBV6-1	.	TRBJ1-1	TGTGCCAGCAGGAAACAGGGAGGGACTGAAGCTTTCTTT	CASRKQGGTEAFF
.	TRBV4-3	.	TRBJ2-2	TGCGCCAGCAGCCGGTTCTCGGGCACCGGGGAGCTGTTTTTT	CASSRFSGTGELFF
.	TRBV5-1	TRBD1	TRBJ1-4	TGCGCCAGCAGCTTTACGGGACAGAGTAATGAAAAACTGTTTTTT	CASSFTGQSNEKLFF
.	TRBV7-2	.	TRBJ2-1	TGTGCCAGCAGCACTACTGCAGACAATGAGCAGTTCTTC	CASSTTADNEQFF
.	TRBV28	.	TRBJ2-1	TGTGCCAGCAGTCACCAGGGAAGGAAACGCAATGAGCAGTTCTTC	CASSHQGRKRNEQFF
.	TRBV5-1	.	TRBJ1-5	TGCGCCAGCAGCTTGAGGGGGGACCGACAGCCCCAGCATTTT	CASSLRGDRQPQHF
few	TRBV4-3	.	TRBJ1-1	TGCGCCAGCAGCCAAGACAGTTTAAACACTGAAGCTTTCTTT	CASSQDSLNTEAFF
many	TRBV4-1	.	TRBJ2-5	TGCGCCAGCAGCCAAGACCCGTCCGGGGACCAAGAGACCCAGTACTTC	CASSQDPSGDQETQYF
.	TRBV10-3	TRBD1	TRBJ1-4	TGTGCCATCAGTGAGGACCGGACAGGTCGGGAAGAAAAACTGTTTTTT	CAISEDRTGREEKLFF
few	TRBV18	.	TRBJ1-2	TGTGCCAGCTCACCATCCGGGACACCGGGCTATGGCTACACCTTC	CASSPSGTPGYGYTF
.	TRBV5-1	TRBD2	TRBJ2-3	TGCGCCAGCAGCCTTTGGACTAGCGGGAGGAGTGGAGATACGCAGTATTTT	CASSLWTSGRSGDTQYF
few	TRBV11-2	.	TRBJ2-1	TGTGCCAGCAGCTTAGCGGCTGTGGGGATCTACAATGAGCAGTTCTTC	CASSLAAVGIYNEQFF
.	TRBV28	.	TRBJ2-5	TGTGCCAGCAGTCCGCAGATCAGCGAGACCCAGTACTTC	CASSPQISETQYF
few	TRBV10-3	.	TRBJ2-5	TGTGCCATCAGTGAGTCCCGGCAGCCGGGAGAGACCCAGTACTTC	CAISESRQPGETQYF
.	TRBV11-2	TRBD2	TRBJ2-5	TGTGCCAGCAGCGGCGGACTAGCGGAGATTGAGACCCAGTACTTC	CASSGGLAEIETQYF
.	TRBV4-1	TRBD1	TRBJ1-2	TGCGCCAGCAGCCCCCGACAGGGATTGGGCTATGGCTACACCTTC	CASSPRQGLGYGYTF
many	TRBV4-3	.	TRBJ1-4	TGCGCCAGCAGCCAACGCGGGAGCAGAAATGAAAAACTGTTTTTT	CASSQRGSRNEKLFF
.	TRBV20-1	.	TRBJ1-6	TGCAGTGCTAGAGGAGTGATTAATTCACCCCTCCACTTT	CSARGVINSPLHF
.	TRBV27	TRBD1	TRBJ2-1	TGTGCCAGCAGATCCTTCACCGGGACAGATAAAAAAAACTACAATGAGCAGTTCTTC	CASRSFTGTDKKNYNEQFF